The 32 T cell receptor beta chains below all came from one sample that was sequenced in a study of long-term antiretroviral therapy in people with HIV. The assay, immunoSEQ v3.0, was run at survey level. Some clones are missing from TCRdb's copy, which holds only in-frame ones; the method was immunoSEQ multiplex PCR. This sample has approximately 10,000 clones, with around 80% found just once. Sequencing used unsorted PBMCs, obtained around 7.2 years after starting antiretroviral therapy. The receptor set was obtained from a man aged 50 to 60 with HIV.

This chain uses TRBV4-2 with TRBJ2-1; 10 bases map to TRBD2. Germline loops: CDR1 LGHNA, CDR2 YNFKEQ. The CDR3 is 16 amino acids. Trimming took 1 base from V and 8 from J; bases not matched to a gene: 8. CDR3 in amino acids: CASSQGKGLAMHEQFF. CDR3 nucleotide sequence: TGTGCCAGCAGCCAAGGAAAGGGACTAGCGATGCATGAGCAGTTCTTC.

This clone appeared a few times. This rearrangement joins TRBV7-4 to TRBJ2-3; 12 bases align to TRBD1. The CDR3 has 16 residues. Trimming took 4 bases from V and 4 from J; bases not matched to a gene: 6. Germline V CDR1 and CDR2: SGHVT, SQSDAQ. CDR3 DNA: TGTGCCAGCAGCTGGGGACAGGGGGCGCTGGCAGATACGCAGTATTTT. Residues: CASSWGQGALADTQYF.

CDR3 sequence: CASSFTRQETQYF. The CDR3 DNA reads TGTGCCAGCTCGTTCACTCGACAGGAGACCCAGTACTTC. The chain joins TRBV18 to TRBJ2-5, with D maybe TRBD1 (5 bases). The CDR3 totals 13 residues. Trimming shortened V by 6 bases and J by 5 bases, and 13 bases separated the two germline ends. The germline V gene encodes CDR1 KGHSH and CDR2 LQKENI. Filled out from reference TRBV18 and TRBJ2-5, the complete variable domain reads NAGVMQNPRHLVRRRGQEARLRCSPMKGHSHVYWYRQLPEEGLKFMVYLQKENIIDESGMPKERFSAEFPKEGPSILRIQQVVRGDSAAYFCASSFTRQETQYFGPGTRLLVL.

The chain recombines TRBV9 with TRBJ2-1, with 8 bases matching TRBD2. The germline V gene encodes CDR1 SGDLS and CDR2 YYNGEE. The V and J ends lost 4 bases and 6 bases, in that order; junction bases with no gene match: 9. The CDR3 spans 15 residues. This CDR3 is CASSPWTSSINEQFF. In nucleotides, the CDR3 is TGTGCCAGCAGCCCGTGGACTAGCTCTATCAATGAGCAGTTCTTC.

The chain links TRBV5-4 to TRBJ2-2; 8 bases agree with TRBD1. The V and J ends lost 3 bases and 8 bases, in that order; junction bases with no gene match: 12. Germline assignment: CDR1 SGHNT and CDR2 YYREEE (reference sequence). CDR3 length: 16 amino acids. This chain's CDR3 is CASSWDGRTGHGELFF. CDR3 nucleotides: TGTGCCAGCAGCTGGGATGGGAGGACAGGGCATGGGGAGCTGTTTTTT.

The chain links TRBV7-2 to TRBJ2-3; TRBD2 might be the D (6 bases). The CDR3 has 16 amino acids. Germline CDR1 reads SGHTA; CDR2 reads FQGNSA. Trimming pared 0 bases from V and 5 bases from J, leaving 15 bases between. The CDR3: CASSLAASSAGDTQYF. CDR3 sequence (DNA): TGTGCCAGCAGCTTAGCCGCCTCTAGCGCCGGAGATACGCAGTATTTT.

V usage is TRBV29-1 and J usage is TRBJ1-2; the D gene is possibly TRBD1 (5 bases). CDR1 SQVTM and CDR2 ANQGSEA come from the germline V gene. The CDR3 runs 14 residues. The V and J ends lost 5 bases and 0 bases respectively, with 13 bases between them. The CDR3 bases are TGCAGCGTTCAAGGGGAGGGCACTAACTATGGCTACACCTTC. This sequence encodes CSVQGEGTNYGYTF.

CDR3 protein: CASSKLAGGYTDTQYF. Written as DNA, the CDR3 is TGTGCCAGCAGCAAACTAGCGGGGGGTTACACAGATACGCAGTATTTT. V gene TRBV7-8 combines with J gene TRBJ2-3; the match to TRBD2 covers 12 bases. The CDR3 is made up of 16 amino acids. Germline V gene lookup returns CDR1 SGHVS and CDR2 FQNEAQ. V shed 5 bases, J shed 2 bases, and the junction held 5 bases outside the gene matches.

This clone was observed a few times. CDR3 sequence reads: CASSFGLVPMETQYF. The CDR3 coding sequence is TGTGCCAGCAGCTTTGGACTAGTGCCGATGGAGACCCAGTACTTC. The V gene is TRBV7-7, the J gene TRBJ2-5; 7 bases are a match to TRBD2. The germline gives CDR1 SSHAT, CDR2 FNYEAQ (reference sequence). The CDR3 covers 15 residues. V was pared by 3 bases and J by 5 bases, with 9 bases of the junction left unmatched.

The chain couples TRBV6-4 to TRBJ2-1, with D unclear. In germline, CDR1 is MRHNA, CDR2 SNTAGT. Trimming stripped 2 bases from V and 9 bases from J, with 14 bases between. The CDR3 has 14 amino acids. The DNA of the CDR3 is TGTGCCAGCAGTGACCAAGAGACCGGTATTGAGCAGTTCTTC. Protein sequence: CASSDQETGIEQFF.

The chain links TRBV2 to TRBJ2-5; TRBD2 matches at 13 bases. This CDR3 is 16 amino acids long. CDR1 SNHLY and CDR2 FYNNEI come from the germline V gene. V trimming: 2 bases; J trimming: 4 bases; junction bases outside the gene matches: 4. The CDR3 sequence: CASSEMTSGGRETQYF. CDR3 bases: TGTGCCAGCAGTGAAATGACTAGCGGGGGGCGAGAGACCCAGTACTTC. The full variable domain, completed using reference TRBV2 and TRBJ2-5, is EPEVTQTPSHQVTQMGQEVILRCVPISNHLYFYWYRQILGQKVEFLVSFYNNEISEKSEIFDDQFSVERPDGSNFTLKIRSTKLEDSAMYFCASSEMTSGGRETQYFGPGTRLLVL.

This CDR3 is CATGSGGATEAFF. CDR3 DNA sequence: TGTGCCACCGGGTCAGGGGGGGCCACTGAAGCTTTCTTT. The chain is built from TRBV15 and TRBJ1-1; 7 bases agree with TRBD1. V trimming: 8 bases; J trimming: 4 bases; junction bases outside the gene matches: 7. This CDR3 is 13 amino acids long. Germline loops: CDR1 LNHNV, CDR2 YYDKDF (reference sequence).

The chain is built from TRBV29-1 and TRBJ2-7, with 8 nucleotides matching TRBD2. Looked up from germline, CDR1 is SQVTM and CDR2 is ANQGSEA. This CDR3 has 12 residues. The junction had 3 bases not matched to a gene; V was cut back by 6 bases and J by 2 bases. The CDR3 spells CSVVAGPYEQYF. In nucleotides, the CDR3 is TGCAGCGTCGTAGCGGGGCCCTACGAGCAGTACTTC.

J is TRBJ2-7 and V is TRBV7-2; 7 bases line up with TRBD2. V lost 3 bases and J lost 3; bases outside the gene matches: 8. The CDR3 is 15 amino acids. Germline lookup yields CDR1 SGHTA and CDR2 FQGNSA. CDR3 loop: CASSFYPGGNYEQYF. The CDR3 DNA is TGTGCCAGCAGCTTTTATCCGGGGGGAAACTACGAGCAGTACTTC.

The CDR3 nucleotides read TGTGCCAGCACCCCGGGCCTTAGCAATCAGCCCCAGCATTTT. The encoded protein is CASTPGLSNQPQHF. V usage is TRBV28 and J usage is TRBJ1-5; D is unresolved. The germline gives CDR1 MDHEN, CDR2 SYDVKM. Trimming took 7 bases from V and 0 from J, leaving 10 bases between them. The CDR3 spans 14 residues.

J is TRBJ1-2 and V is TRBV6-5; TRBD1 matches at 11 bases. This CDR3 comprises 15 residues. V was clipped by 9 bases and J by 7 bases; unmatched bases: 13. In germline, CDR1 is MNHEY, CDR2 SVGAGI. The CDR3 DNA follows: TGTGCCAGTGGGACGGACGGGACAGGGGGAAGTGGCTACACCTTC. Its translation is CASGTDGTGGSGYTF.

The gene calls are TRBV28 and TRBJ2-7; 9 nucleotides align to TRBD1. The junction had 9 bases not matched to a gene; V was cut back by 6 bases and J by 6 bases. Germline lookup yields CDR1 MDHEN and CDR2 SYDVKM. This CDR3 has 14 amino acids. The CDR3 nucleotides are TGTGCCAGCAGGTTACAGGGGGCGCTGGGCGAGCAGTACTTC. Protein: CASRLQGALGEQYF.

A single count supports this clone. CDR3 loop: CASSLSGRGQETQYF. The CDR3 bases are TGCGCCAGCAGCCTTAGCGGGAGGGGGCAAGAGACCCAGTACTTC. The chain combines TRBV4-1 with TRBJ2-5, with 11 nucleotides matching TRBD2. V lost 4 bases, J lost 2 bases, and 3 bases stayed unmatched. This CDR3 spans 15 amino acids. Germline V lookup: CDR1 MGHRA, CDR2 YSYEKL.

The V call is TRBV2, the J call TRBJ1-4, with D possibly being TRBD1 (6 bases). CDR3 length: 14 amino acids. Germline CDR1 is SNHLY and CDR2 is FYNNEI. Trimming cost V 6 bases and J 6 bases, with 14 bases left between them. The CDR3 is CASRRGGQDEKLFF. Written as DNA, the CDR3 is TGTGCCAGCAGGAGGGGGGGGCAGGATGAAAAACTGTTTTTT.

In regard to this clone: One junction end disagrees with the germline gene, perhaps due to a read error. The genes are TRBV11-2 and TRBJ1-1, with a tentative D call TRBD1 (5 bases). The CDR3 contains 11 residues. CDR1 and CDR2 (germline): SGHAT, FQNNGV. CDR3 region: CASASGAGVDF. The CDR3 DNA reads as TGTGCCAGCGCATCCGGGGCGGGAGTTGATTTT.

Only a few counts were recorded for this clone. The chain is built from TRBV9 and TRBJ2-2; the D is unclear. V lost 2 bases, J lost 4 bases, and 9 bases lay in between. The CDR3 extends over 14 amino acids. CDR1 SGDLS and CDR2 YYNGEE come from the germline V gene. The CDR3 bases are TGTGCCAGCAGCGTGGACCCACCCACCGGGGAGCTGTTTTTT. Translated, it gives CASSVDPPTGELFF.

This chain uses TRBV6-5 with TRBJ2-5, with D unresolved. CDR3 length equals 11 residues. Germline V gene sequence: CDR1 MNHEY, CDR2 SVGAGI. V lost 4 bases, J lost 5 bases, and 5 bases lay in between. CDR3 protein: CASSLWETQYF. CDR3 coding DNA: TGTGCCAGCAGTTTATGGGAGACCCAGTACTTC.

The rearrangement links TRBV6-5 to TRBJ2-7; 8 nucleotides align to TRBD1. The germline gives CDR1 MNHEY, CDR2 SVGAGI. This CDR3 region has 15 residues. Trimming removed 6 bases from V and 0 bases from J; junction bases left unmatched: 7. The CDR3 nucleotides read TGTGCCAGCAGCTTCGGACAGGGTAACTCCTACGAGCAGTACTTC. Translated, it gives CASSFGQGNSYEQYF.

The rearrangement uses TRBV13 and TRBJ2-7; 8 nucleotides agree with TRBD2. CDR1 is PRHDT, CDR2 FYEKMQ, per germline (reference sequence). V was clipped by 3 bases and J by 9 bases; unmatched bases: 19. The CDR3 spans 17 residues. In DNA form, the CDR3 reads TGTGCCAGCAGCTTGAGGTTGGCGGTTCCGGGACTAGTCGGGCAGTACTTC. Its protein is CASSLRLAVPGLVGQYF.

This clone has only a few counts. V gene TRBV14 combines with J gene TRBJ1-2; D is uncertain. V shed 0 bases and J shed 8 bases, with 10 bases lying between them. The CDR3 is made up of 13 amino acids. In germline, CDR1 is SGHDN, CDR2 FVKESK. CDR3 nucleotide sequence: TGTGCCAGCAGCCAAGACCACGGAGGAGGCTACACCTTC. It specifies CASSQDHGGGYTF.

The chain carries TRBV7-9 and TRBJ1-1; D possibly corresponds to TRBD1 (5 bases). The CDR3 length is 15 residues. V was cut by 2 bases and J by 5 bases, with 15 bases left in between. In germline, CDR1 is SEHNR, CDR2 FQNEAQ (reference sequence). The CDR3 here is CASSLRDLTSTEAFF. The CDR3 nucleotides read TGTGCCAGCAGCTTAAGGGACTTGACGTCTACTGAAGCTTTCTTT. The full variable domain, its missing parts supplied by reference TRBV7-9 and TRBJ1-1, is DTGVSQNPRHKITKRGQNVTFRCDPISEHNRLYWYRQTLGQGPEFLTYFQNEAQLEKSRLLSDRFSAERPKGSFSTLEIQRTEQGDSAMYLCASSLRDLTSTEAFFGQGTRLTVV.

This clone was observed a few times. This chain joins TRBV5-1 and TRBJ2-7, with 10 bases aligning to TRBD1. The CDR3 covers 14 residues. Per germline, CDR1 SGHRS and CDR2 YFSETQ. V shed 3 bases, J shed 5 bases, and the junction held 5 bases outside the gene matches. CDR3 amino acids: CASSWTGGSNEQYF. The CDR3, as DNA: TGCGCCAGCAGCTGGACAGGGGGGTCGAACGAGCAGTACTTC.

The CDR3 region is CASSTPFTGFDTQYF. CDR3 sequence (DNA): TGTGCCAGTAGTACCCCCTTTACCGGGTTCGATACGCAGTATTTT. This chain joins TRBV19 and TRBJ2-3; no clear D gene. V dropped 4 bases and J dropped 6 bases, with 17 bases sitting between them. Germline lookup yields CDR1 LNHDA and CDR2 SQIVND (reference sequence). The CDR3 length is 15 residues.

The chain couples TRBV11-3 to TRBJ2-7; tentatively, D is TRBD1 or TRBD2 (5 bases each). V was shortened by 6 bases and J by 0 bases, with 12 bases between the two germline ends. The CDR3 contains 14 residues. Germline assignment: CDR1 SGHNT and CDR2 YENEEA. The CDR3 here is CASSFTGGSYEQYF. The CDR3 DNA is TGTGCCAGCAGTTTCACAGGAGGCTCCTACGAGCAGTACTTC.

The chain combines TRBV11-2 with TRBJ2-7; 8 positions match TRBD1. CDR3 length equals 16 residues. V shed 1 base and J 6 bases; nucleotides not matched to a gene: 11. The V gene's germline CDR1 is SGHAT and CDR2 FQNNGV. CDR3 in amino acids: CASSLVVGQGRSEQYF. The CDR3, as DNA: TGTGCCAGCAGCTTAGTCGTAGGACAGGGAAGATCCGAGCAGTACTTC.

The rearrangement joins TRBV7-9 to TRBJ1-1, with D uncertain. The germline V gene encodes CDR1 SEHNR and CDR2 FQNEAQ (reference sequence). V dropped 3 bases and J dropped 0 bases, with 8 bases sitting between them. This CDR3 region has 14 residues. The CDR3, as DNA: TGTGCCAGCAGCTTCCCAGGTCTGAACACTGAAGCTTTCTTT. Translated: CASSFPGLNTEAFF.

This rearrangement joins TRBV2 to TRBJ2-7, with 9 bases matching TRBD1. V lost 8 bases and J lost 0; bases outside the gene matches: 17. CDR1 is SNHLY and CDR2 is FYNNEI in the germline V gene. The CDR3 has 18 amino acids. The CDR3 spells CASFDLVGTGLNSYEQYF. CDR3 in DNA: TGTGCCAGCTTTGACTTGGTGGGGACAGGGTTGAACTCCTACGAGCAGTACTTC. The full variable domain, its missing parts supplied by reference TRBV2 and TRBJ2-7, is EPEVTQTPSHQVTQMGQEVILRCVPISNHLYFYWYRQILGQKVEFLVSFYNNEISEKSEIFDDQFSVERPDGSNFTLKIRSTKLEDSAMYFCASFDLVGTGLNSYEQYFGPGTRLTVT.